This TCR beta chain was identified during a study of cytomegalovirus exposure and HLA in healthy donors. With 60 Vbeta and 13 Jbeta primers, the PCR was carried out. Sequencing used immunoSEQ multiplex PCR; TCRdb keeps in-frame clones, though not all of them. This table holds approximately 40,000 clones. The CDR3 spans 15 residues. Germline V lookup: CDR1 SGDLS, CDR2 YYNGEE. V was cut by 4 bases and J by 1 base, with 14 bases left in between. A note on this clone: What it binds is unknown.

Findings and caveats of the study: Testing in vitro showed a few CMV-associated chains specific for CMV antigens.

V gene TRBV9 combines with J gene TRBJ2-5; D perhaps matches TRBD1 (5 bases). The sequence was collected from a human donor in good health. Source material: PBMCs. The CDR3: CASSPTLDSQETQYF. In nucleotides, the CDR3 is TGTGCCAGCAGCCCGACCTTAGACAGCCAAGAGACCCAGTACTTC.